A selection of T cell receptor beta chains follows, all from one sample in a study of shared clonotypes between healthy human individuals. Profiled with immunoSEQ multiplex PCR; TCRdb holds only in-frame clones, not every one. This repertoire shows millions of clones, 90% to 95% found once; its top ten account for roughly 0.15%. Sequences were obtained from naive CD4+ T cells sorted from blood. These receptors were collected from a man younger than 30 in good health. CDR3s include the opening cysteine and the closing phenylalanine or tryptophan. Fields, in order: D gene, V gene, CDR3 length, clone size, J gene, CDR3 DNA, CDR3 protein. A D gene is named only where the DNA matches it firmly. Clone sizes are given selectively: once, few, many, or a class where the clone is expanded.

d_call: TRBD1; v_call: TRBV10-3; cdr3_length: 14; clone_size: .; j_call: TRBJ1-6; cdr3_nt: TGTGCCATCGGGCAGACAGGGGTGAATTCACCCCTCCACTTT; cdr3_aa: CAIGQTGVNSPLHF
d_call: .; v_call: TRBV7-2; cdr3_length: 11; clone_size: .; j_call: TRBJ2-7; cdr3_nt: TGTGCCAGCAGCCTCCGGGACGAGCAGTACTTC; cdr3_aa: CASSLRDEQYF
d_call: TRBD1; v_call: TRBV18; cdr3_length: 16; clone_size: .; j_call: TRBJ2-7; cdr3_nt: TGTGCCAGCTCACTCCCGGGACAGGGGGCCTTATACGAGCAGTACTTC; cdr3_aa: CASSLPGQGALYEQYF
d_call: .; v_call: TRBV12-5; cdr3_length: 18; clone_size: .; j_call: TRBJ2-7; cdr3_nt: TGTGCTAGTGGTTTGCAAACCCTACAGGGATTCCTCTCCTACGAGCAGTACTTC; cdr3_aa: CASGLQTLQGFLSYEQYF
d_call: .; v_call: TRBV5-4; cdr3_length: 13; clone_size: .; j_call: TRBJ2-3; cdr3_nt: TGTGCCAGCAGCTCGTCGGGGGCAGATACGCAGTATTTT; cdr3_aa: CASSSSGADTQYF
d_call: TRBD1; v_call: TRBV6-1; cdr3_length: 14; clone_size: .; j_call: TRBJ2-7; cdr3_nt: TGTGCCAGCGGGGGACAGGCCCTCGGGGCCGAGCAGTACTTC; cdr3_aa: CASGGQALGAEQYF
d_call: .; v_call: TRBV9; cdr3_length: 13; clone_size: .; j_call: TRBJ2-7; cdr3_nt: TGTGCCAGCAGCGTAGGAATCTCCTACGAGCAGTACTTC; cdr3_aa: CASSVGISYEQYF
d_call: .; v_call: TRBV12-5; cdr3_length: 18; clone_size: .; j_call: TRBJ1-1; cdr3_nt: TGTGCTAGTGGTTTGGTACTGGGGGGGGCGGACCTAAACACTGAAGCTTTCTTT; cdr3_aa: CASGLVLGGADLNTEAFF
d_call: TRBD1; v_call: TRBV19; cdr3_length: 16; clone_size: .; j_call: TRBJ1-5; cdr3_nt: TGTGCCAGTAGTTCCGGGACAGGGGGCTTTCGGAAGCCCCAGCATTTT; cdr3_aa: CASSSGTGGFRKPQHF
d_call: TRBD1; v_call: TRBV19; cdr3_length: 13; clone_size: .; j_call: TRBJ2-7; cdr3_nt: TGTGCCAGTAGCAACAGGGGGCAGGGCGAGCAGTACTTC; cdr3_aa: CASSNRGQGEQYF
d_call: .; v_call: TRBV9; cdr3_length: 14; clone_size: few; j_call: TRBJ1-1; cdr3_nt: TGTGCCAGCAGCGTAGGGCAGGGGAACACTGAAGCTTTCTTT; cdr3_aa: CASSVGQGNTEAFF
d_call: .; v_call: TRBV9; cdr3_length: 17; clone_size: .; j_call: TRBJ1-6; cdr3_nt: TGTGCCAGCAGCGTAGCGGGGTTTGGGCAGGGTAATTCACCCCTCCACTTT; cdr3_aa: CASSVAGFGQGNSPLHF
d_call: .; v_call: TRBV19; cdr3_length: 16; clone_size: .; j_call: TRBJ1-6; cdr3_nt: TGTGCCAGTAGAGAGGTCGGAAGCTCCTATAATTCACCCCTCCACTTT; cdr3_aa: CASREVGSSYNSPLHF
d_call: TRBD1; v_call: TRBV19; cdr3_length: 12; clone_size: .; j_call: TRBJ1-6; cdr3_nt: TGTGCCAGCCGACAGGGGAGTACGCCCCTCCACTTT; cdr3_aa: CASRQGSTPLHF
d_call: TRBD1; v_call: TRBV19; cdr3_length: 16; clone_size: .; j_call: TRBJ1-3; cdr3_nt: TGTGCCAGTAGTCCGGACAGGGGGGCTTCTGGAAACACCATATATTTT; cdr3_aa: CASSPDRGASGNTIYF
d_call: TRBD1; v_call: TRBV6-6; cdr3_length: 14; clone_size: .; j_call: TRBJ2-7; cdr3_nt: TGTGCCAGCAGTCGCGGACAGGGGGCCTACGAGCAGTACTTC; cdr3_aa: CASSRGQGAYEQYF
d_call: .; v_call: TRBV5-1; cdr3_length: 15; clone_size: once; j_call: TRBJ1-3; cdr3_nt: TGCGCCAGCAGCCGGGGACGAATCTCTGGAAACACCATATATTTT; cdr3_aa: CASSRGRISGNTIYF
d_call: .; v_call: TRBV7-6; cdr3_length: 16; clone_size: .; j_call: TRBJ2-1; cdr3_nt: TGTGCCAGCAGCCAGGGACTTCCGAGCTCCTACAATGAGCAGTTCTTC; cdr3_aa: CASSQGLPSSYNEQFF
d_call: .; v_call: TRBV6-5; cdr3_length: 13; clone_size: .; j_call: TRBJ2-1; cdr3_nt: TGTGCCAGCAGTTACTCCGGTTACAATGAGCAGTTCTTC; cdr3_aa: CASSYSGYNEQFF
d_call: .; v_call: TRBV29-1; cdr3_length: 15; clone_size: once; j_call: TRBJ2-1; cdr3_nt: TGCAGCGTTGAAGATCGTAAGAGAAGCTACAATGAGCAGTTCTTC; cdr3_aa: CSVEDRKRSYNEQFF
d_call: .; v_call: TRBV19; cdr3_length: 14; clone_size: few; j_call: TRBJ1-5; cdr3_nt: TGTGCCAGTAGTACAACTATTACTCCCCAGCCCCAGCATTTT; cdr3_aa: CASSTTITPQPQHF
d_call: .; v_call: TRBV7-2; cdr3_length: 14; clone_size: .; j_call: TRBJ1-4; cdr3_nt: TGTGCCAGCAGCCCGGGTCCAACTAATGAAAAACTGTTTTTT; cdr3_aa: CASSPGPTNEKLFF
d_call: .; v_call: TRBV10-2; cdr3_length: 13; clone_size: few; j_call: TRBJ1-5; cdr3_nt: TGCGCCAGCAGTGAGTCAACAGATCAGCCCCAGCATTTT; cdr3_aa: CASSESTDQPQHF
d_call: .; v_call: TRBV9; cdr3_length: 14; clone_size: .; j_call: TRBJ1-4; cdr3_nt: TGTGCCAGCAGCGTAGACACAGGGAGGGGAAAACTGTTTTTT; cdr3_aa: CASSVDTGRGKLFF
d_call: .; v_call: TRBV5-1; cdr3_length: 14; clone_size: once; j_call: TRBJ2-1; cdr3_nt: TGCGCCAGCAGCTTGGAACAGGGCTCCAATGAGCAGTTCTTC; cdr3_aa: CASSLEQGSNEQFF
d_call: .; v_call: TRBV5-1; cdr3_length: 13; clone_size: .; j_call: TRBJ2-1; cdr3_nt: TGCGCCAGCAGCATGCTAGCGTACAATGAGCAGTTCTTC; cdr3_aa: CASSMLAYNEQFF
d_call: .; v_call: TRBV27; cdr3_length: 13; clone_size: .; j_call: TRBJ1-1; cdr3_nt: TGTGCCAGCAGTACCGTAGTGAACACTGAAGCTTTCTTT; cdr3_aa: CASSTVVNTEAFF
d_call: TRBD2; v_call: TRBV25-1; cdr3_length: 16; clone_size: .; j_call: TRBJ2-5; cdr3_nt: TGTGCCAGCAGTGAATACAGGACTAGCGGCCAAGAGACCCAGTACTTC; cdr3_aa: CASSEYRTSGQETQYF
d_call: .; v_call: TRBV7-2; cdr3_length: 15; clone_size: .; j_call: TRBJ1-5; cdr3_nt: TGTGCCAGCAGCTTAGAGCAGGGGAGCAATCAGCCCCAGCATTTT; cdr3_aa: CASSLEQGSNQPQHF
d_call: .; v_call: TRBV28; cdr3_length: 14; clone_size: .; j_call: TRBJ2-7; cdr3_nt: TGTGCCAGCAGCATATCAGGGTTATCCTACGAGCAGTACTTC; cdr3_aa: CASSISGLSYEQYF
d_call: TRBD2; v_call: TRBV11-2; cdr3_length: 15; clone_size: .; j_call: TRBJ2-2; cdr3_nt: TGTGCCAGCAGCTTAACTAGCGGGGTCACCGGGGAGCTGTTTTTT; cdr3_aa: CASSLTSGVTGELFF
d_call: TRBD2; v_call: TRBV6-4; cdr3_length: 18; clone_size: .; j_call: TRBJ2-1; cdr3_nt: TGTGCCAGCAGTGACACAAGTAGCGGGGGGGTATCCCACAATGAGCAGTTCTTC; cdr3_aa: CASSDTSSGGVSHNEQFF
d_call: .; v_call: TRBV30; cdr3_length: 13; clone_size: .; j_call: TRBJ1-6; cdr3_nt: TGTGCCTGGAGTCTGGAGGGAGGTTCACCCCTCCACTTT; cdr3_aa: CAWSLEGGSPLHF
d_call: .; v_call: TRBV2; cdr3_length: 13; clone_size: .; j_call: TRBJ1-5; cdr3_nt: TGTGCCAGCGGAAACGAAGTAAGGCAGCCCCAGCATTTT; cdr3_aa: CASGNEVRQPQHF
d_call: .; v_call: TRBV10-1; cdr3_length: 16; clone_size: .; j_call: TRBJ2-2; cdr3_nt: TGCGCCAGCAGTGAGTTCCGGGGAATGAACACCGGGGAGCTGTTTTTT; cdr3_aa: CASSEFRGMNTGELFF
d_call: TRBD2; v_call: TRBV11-2; cdr3_length: 15; clone_size: .; j_call: TRBJ2-3; cdr3_nt: TGTGCCAGCAGCTTTGGAGCGGGAGGTAGTTATACGCAGTATTTT; cdr3_aa: CASSFGAGGSYTQYF
d_call: .; v_call: TRBV27; cdr3_length: 14; clone_size: .; j_call: TRBJ1-2; cdr3_nt: TGTGCCAGCAGTAGGACAGAGACTAACTATGGCTACACCTTC; cdr3_aa: CASSRTETNYGYTF
d_call: TRBD1; v_call: TRBV11-2; cdr3_length: 16; clone_size: .; j_call: TRBJ2-2; cdr3_nt: TGTGCCAGCAGCCACGCGGACAGGGCCAACACCGGGGAGCTGTTTTTT; cdr3_aa: CASSHADRANTGELFF
d_call: TRBD1; v_call: TRBV6-5; cdr3_length: 15; clone_size: .; j_call: TRBJ1-5; cdr3_nt: TGTGCCAGCAGACCCGGACAGGGCTTCAATCAGCCCCAGCATTTT; cdr3_aa: CASRPGQGFNQPQHF
d_call: .; v_call: TRBV25-1; cdr3_length: 15; clone_size: .; j_call: TRBJ2-2; cdr3_nt: TGTGCCAGCAGTGAAGCCGGCAGGGCCCCCGGGGAGCTGTTTTTT; cdr3_aa: CASSEAGRAPGELFF
d_call: .; v_call: TRBV5-1; cdr3_length: 13; clone_size: once; j_call: TRBJ2-1; cdr3_nt: TGCGCCAGCAGCTTGGGGGTAGACAATGAGCAGTTCTTC; cdr3_aa: CASSLGVDNEQFF
d_call: .; v_call: TRBV27; cdr3_length: 14; clone_size: .; j_call: TRBJ1-4; cdr3_nt: TGTGCCAGCAGTACAGGGAGGACTAATGAAAAACTGTTTTTT; cdr3_aa: CASSTGRTNEKLFF
d_call: .; v_call: TRBV7-2; cdr3_length: 14; clone_size: once; j_call: TRBJ1-4; cdr3_nt: TGTGCCAGCAGCTTAGTACTTACTGCGGAAAAACTGTTTTTT; cdr3_aa: CASSLVLTAEKLFF
d_call: .; v_call: TRBV7-2; cdr3_length: 12; clone_size: .; j_call: TRBJ2-1; cdr3_nt: TGTGCCAGCAGCTTAGGTTACAATGAGCAGTTCTTC; cdr3_aa: CASSLGYNEQFF
d_call: TRBD1; v_call: TRBV6-6; cdr3_length: 16; clone_size: .; j_call: TRBJ1-2; cdr3_nt: TGTGCCAGCAGTAAACCAACGGACAGGGTTGTCTATGGCTACACCTTC; cdr3_aa: CASSKPTDRVVYGYTF
d_call: .; v_call: TRBV10-1; cdr3_length: 13; clone_size: .; j_call: TRBJ1-3; cdr3_nt: TGCGCCAGCAGTGAAACGGCTGGAAACACCATATATTTT; cdr3_aa: CASSETAGNTIYF
d_call: .; v_call: TRBV2; cdr3_length: 15; clone_size: .; j_call: TRBJ1-4; cdr3_nt: TGTGCCAGCAGTGAGCGGGGTACAACTAATGAAAAACTGTTTTTT; cdr3_aa: CASSERGTTNEKLFF
d_call: TRBD1; v_call: TRBV5-4; cdr3_length: 14; clone_size: .; j_call: TRBJ1-2; cdr3_nt: TGTGCCAGCAGCTTGGACCCAGGGGGCGGAAGTTACACCTTC; cdr3_aa: CASSLDPGGGSYTF
d_call: .; v_call: TRBV28; cdr3_length: 12; clone_size: .; j_call: TRBJ2-7; cdr3_nt: TGTGCCAGCACTACGGAGTCCTACGAGCAGTACTTC; cdr3_aa: CASTTESYEQYF
d_call: TRBD1; v_call: TRBV9; cdr3_length: 20; clone_size: once; j_call: TRBJ2-1; cdr3_nt: TGTGCCAGCAGCGTAGGAGGGGACACAGGGGCCCGACTTTCCTACAATGAGCAGTTCTTC; cdr3_aa: CASSVGGDTGARLSYNEQFF
d_call: .; v_call: TRBV19; cdr3_length: 15; clone_size: .; j_call: TRBJ1-6; cdr3_nt: TGTGCCAGTAGTGCACAGGGTTCCTATAATTCACCCCTCCACTTT; cdr3_aa: CASSAQGSYNSPLHF
d_call: TRBD2; v_call: TRBV27; cdr3_length: 15; clone_size: once; j_call: TRBJ2-7; cdr3_nt: TGTGCCAGCAGTTTATCAGGCGGGAGGGCTAGCGAGCAGTACTTC; cdr3_aa: CASSLSGGRASEQYF
d_call: .; v_call: TRBV7-2; cdr3_length: 15; clone_size: .; j_call: TRBJ2-7; cdr3_nt: TGTGCCAGCAGTCGGTCGGCAGGGGTCTCCTACGAGCAGTACTTC; cdr3_aa: CASSRSAGVSYEQYF
d_call: .; v_call: TRBV28; cdr3_length: 13; clone_size: once; j_call: TRBJ2-7; cdr3_nt: TGTGCCAGACGGGACACTCCCTCCTACGAGCAGTACTTC; cdr3_aa: CARRDTPSYEQYF
d_call: .; v_call: TRBV7-6; cdr3_length: 11; clone_size: .; j_call: TRBJ2-7; cdr3_nt: TGTGCCAGCAGCTTAGAAAACGAGCAGTACTTC; cdr3_aa: CASSLENEQYF
d_call: TRBD1; v_call: TRBV28; cdr3_length: 15; clone_size: .; j_call: TRBJ2-7; cdr3_nt: TGTGCCAGCAGAGCCCGGGACAGGGGGGCCTACGAGCAGTACTTC; cdr3_aa: CASRARDRGAYEQYF
d_call: TRBD2; v_call: TRBV2; cdr3_length: 15; clone_size: .; j_call: TRBJ2-2; cdr3_nt: TGTGCCAGCAGTGATACGGGAGGGTACACCGGGGAGCTGTTTTTT; cdr3_aa: CASSDTGGYTGELFF
d_call: .; v_call: TRBV7-9; cdr3_length: 11; clone_size: .; j_call: TRBJ2-1; cdr3_nt: TGTGCCAGCAACCAACTGGCTGAGCAGTTCTTC; cdr3_aa: CASNQLAEQFF
d_call: .; v_call: TRBV7-2; cdr3_length: 16; clone_size: .; j_call: TRBJ1-2; cdr3_nt: TGTGCCAGCAGCCGAGTTTGGGGGGCTGGTGAAAGTGGCTACACCTTC; cdr3_aa: CASSRVWGAGESGYTF